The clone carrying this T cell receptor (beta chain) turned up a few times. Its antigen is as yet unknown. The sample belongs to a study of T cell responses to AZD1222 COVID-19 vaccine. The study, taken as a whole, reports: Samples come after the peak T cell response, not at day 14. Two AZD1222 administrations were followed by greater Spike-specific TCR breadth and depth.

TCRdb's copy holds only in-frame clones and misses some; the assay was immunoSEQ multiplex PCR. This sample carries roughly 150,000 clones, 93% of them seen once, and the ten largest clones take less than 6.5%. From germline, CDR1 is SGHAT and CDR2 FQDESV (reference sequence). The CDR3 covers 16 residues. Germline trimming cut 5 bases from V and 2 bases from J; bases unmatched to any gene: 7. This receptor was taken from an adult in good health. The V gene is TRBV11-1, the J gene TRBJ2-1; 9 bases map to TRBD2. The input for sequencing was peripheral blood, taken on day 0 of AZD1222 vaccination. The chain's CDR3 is CASSQDSSGTYNEQFF. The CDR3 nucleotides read TGTGCCAGCAGCCAAGACTCTAGCGGGACCTACAATGAGCAGTTCTTC.